The rows below give T cell receptor beta chains drawn from one sample of a study of control samples from healthy donors and cancer patients. Only in-frame clones appear in the TCRdb table, and some are missing; sequencing was by immunoSEQ multiplex PCR. The sample consists of about 160,000 clones, around 94% of them appearing once. Sequenced input: PBMCs. The receptors were gathered from a man aged 55 to 70 with colorectal cancer. CDR3s include the opening cysteine and the closing phenylalanine or tryptophan. The D gene is left open where the match is weak. Clone size is not always given. Where it is, it says once, few, many or a class for expanded clones.

CASSRGGAHTEAFF TGTGCCAGCAGCCGAGGGGGGGCCCATACTGAAGCTTTCTTT TRBV7-8 . . TRBJ1-1
CASSILGTSGALAKNIQYF TGTGCCAGTAGTATTCTAGGGACTAGCGGGGCACTAGCCAAAAACATTCAGTACTTC TRBV19 TRBD2 once TRBJ2-4
CASISGFSYEQYF TGTGCCAGCATTTCTGGGTTCTCCTACGAGCAGTACTTC TRBV28 . . TRBJ2-7
CASSIVRIRSYEQYF TGTGCCAGTAGTATAGTACGGATACGCTCCTACGAGCAGTACTTC TRBV19 . . TRBJ2-7
CSVTASDLPGNEQFF TGCAGCGTGACGGCTAGCGACCTCCCTGGGAATGAGCAGTTCTTC TRBV29-1 . . TRBJ2-1
CASSPRGLGGSYNEQFF TGTGCCAGCAGCCCTAGAGGTCTCGGGGGCTCCTACAATGAGCAGTTCTTC TRBV6-2/TRBV6-3 . . TRBJ2-1
CASSLDRADGYTF TGCGCCAGCAGCTTAGACAGGGCAGATGGCTACACCTTC TRBV5-1 TRBD1 . TRBJ1-2
CASSHLGRVRADTQYF TGTGCCAGCAGCCACCTGGGCAGGGTCCGGGCAGATACGCAGTATTTT TRBV21-1 . . TRBJ2-3
CAISGGLQETQYF TGTGCCATCAGTGGGGGCCTCCAAGAGACCCAGTACTTC TRBV10-3 . . TRBJ2-5
CASSVTSQMYEQYF TGTGCCAGCAGCGTAACCAGTCAGATGTACGAGCAGTACTTC TRBV9 . . TRBJ2-7
CASSLSDRITEAFF TGTGCCAGCAGTTTATCTGACAGGATCACTGAAGCTTTCTTT TRBV27 . . TRBJ1-1
CASIERGGFETQYF TGTGCCAGCATCGAGAGGGGGGGGTTCGAGACCCAGTACTTC TRBV6-5 . once TRBJ2-5